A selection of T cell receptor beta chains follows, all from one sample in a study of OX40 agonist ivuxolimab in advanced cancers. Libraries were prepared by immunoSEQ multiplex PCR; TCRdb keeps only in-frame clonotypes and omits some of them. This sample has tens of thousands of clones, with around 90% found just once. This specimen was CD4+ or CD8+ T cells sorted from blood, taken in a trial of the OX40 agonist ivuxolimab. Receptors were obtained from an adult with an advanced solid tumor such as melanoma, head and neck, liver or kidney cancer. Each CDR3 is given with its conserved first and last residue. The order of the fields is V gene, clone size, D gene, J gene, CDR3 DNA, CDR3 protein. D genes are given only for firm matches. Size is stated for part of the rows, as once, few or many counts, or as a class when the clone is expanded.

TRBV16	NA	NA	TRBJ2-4	TGTGCCAGCAGCCAAAGCGCGGGAATGTTTAACATTCAGTACTTC	CASSQSAGMFNIQYF
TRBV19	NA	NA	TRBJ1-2	TGTGCCAGTAGTATGCCCTCGAACATGGGACCCTATGGCTACACCTTC	CASSMPSNMGPYGYTF
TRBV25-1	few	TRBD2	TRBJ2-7	TGTGCCAGCAGTTCCGCTAGCGGGGCTCACGAGCAGTACTTC	CASSSASGAHEQYF
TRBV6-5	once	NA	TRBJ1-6	TGTGCCAGCAGTTACTCGATTGGGTCCTATAATTCACCCCTCCACTTT	CASSYSIGSYNSPLHF
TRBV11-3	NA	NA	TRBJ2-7	TGTGCCAGCAGCCACCGGGACGGTCACGAAGAGCAGTACTTC	CASSHRDGHEEQYF
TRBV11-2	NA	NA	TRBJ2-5	TGTGCCAGCAGCTACTGGCGAGAGACCCAGTACTTC	CASSYWRETQYF
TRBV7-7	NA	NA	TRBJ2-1	TGTGCTAGCAGCTTAGGCCCGGCTAATGAGCAGTTCTTC	CASSLGPANEQFF
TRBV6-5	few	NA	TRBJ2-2	TGTGCCAGCAGTCCCCACAGGGTCGACACCGGGGAGCTGTTTTTT	CASSPHRVDTGELFF
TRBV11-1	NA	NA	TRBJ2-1	TGTGCCAGCAGCGCCTTGACTCGGGGGCTTAGTGATGAGCAGTTCTTC	CASSALTRGLSDEQFF
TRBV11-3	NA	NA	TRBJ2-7	TGTGCCAGCAGCTGGGCAGGTCCCTCCTACGAGCAGTACTTC	CASSWAGPSYEQYF
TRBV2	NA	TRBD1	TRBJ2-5	TGTGCCAGCAGCGTCCTGGGACAGGGGACCCAGTACTTC	CASSVLGQGTQYF
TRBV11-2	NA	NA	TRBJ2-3	TGTGCCAGCAGCTTAGCACTGACGGGAGATACGCAGTATTTT	CASSLALTGDTQYF
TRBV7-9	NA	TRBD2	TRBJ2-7	TGTGCCAGCAGCTTATTAGCGGGACTCACCGGCGAGCAGTACTTC	CASSLLAGLTGEQYF
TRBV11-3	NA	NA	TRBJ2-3	TGTGCCAGCAGCTTAGAAACTCTAGTGGATACGCAGTATTTT	CASSLETLVDTQYF
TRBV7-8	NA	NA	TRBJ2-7	TGTGCCAGCAGCTTATCGCGGCTAGTAGGCTACGAGCAGTACTTC	CASSLSRLVGYEQYF
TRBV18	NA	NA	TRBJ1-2	TGTGCCAGCTCTCTCCACCGGACAGCGCCAGATGGCTACACCTTC	CASSLHRTAPDGYTF
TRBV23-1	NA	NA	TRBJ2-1	TGCGCCAGCAGTCAATCTGGACAGTCGAGCTCCTACAATGAGCAGTTCTTC	CASSQSGQSSSYNEQFF
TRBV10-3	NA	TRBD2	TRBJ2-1	TGTGCCATCAGTGAGCCTAGCGGGAGGGCCACCTACAATGAGCAGTTCTTC	CAISEPSGRATYNEQFF
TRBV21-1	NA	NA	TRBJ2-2	TGTGCCAGCAGCAAAGGGGCGAACACCGGGGAGCTGTTTTTT	CASSKGANTGELFF
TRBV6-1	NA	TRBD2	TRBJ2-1	TGTGCCAGCAGTGAACTAGCGGGAGCGTCCGGGGAGCAGTTCTTC	CASSELAGASGEQFF
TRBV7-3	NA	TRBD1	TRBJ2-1	TGTGCCAGCAGCGCCCGGACAGGGATCTACAATGAGCAGTTCTTC	CASSARTGIYNEQFF
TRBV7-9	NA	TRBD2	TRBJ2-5	TGTGCCAGCAGCTTAAGGCGGGAGCAGATCCGGGAGACCCAGTACTTC	CASSLRREQIRETQYF
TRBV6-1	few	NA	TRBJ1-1	TGTGCCAGCAGTGAAAGGACACCGAATTTAAGGGCTTTCTTT	CASSERTPNLRAFF
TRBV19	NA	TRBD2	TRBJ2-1	TGTGCCAGTAGTAAACTAGCGTCAGGTTACAATGAGCAGTTCTTC	CASSKLASGYNEQFF
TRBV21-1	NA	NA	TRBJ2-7	TGTGCCAGCGGGGGGAAGAGCTGTGGCTACGAGCAGTACTTC	CASGGKSCGYEQYF
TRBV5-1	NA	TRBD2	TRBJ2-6	TGCGCCAGCAACTTTGATGAGCGGGAGGGCCCTGGGGCCAACGTCCTGACTTTC	CASNFDEREGPGANVLTF
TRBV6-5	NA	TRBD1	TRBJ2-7	TGTGCCAGCAGTTACTATGGACAGGGCTCCTACGAGCAGTACTTC	CASSYYGQGSYEQYF
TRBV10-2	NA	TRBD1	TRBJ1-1	TGCGCCAGCAGTGAGGTGGACAGGACCGAAGCTTTCTTT	CASSEVDRTEAFF
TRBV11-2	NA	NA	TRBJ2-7	TGTGCCAGCAGCTTAGAACCCGCCAAATCCTACGAGCAGTACTTC	CASSLEPAKSYEQYF
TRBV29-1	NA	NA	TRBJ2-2	TGCAGCGGGGGGCTGGGGACCGGGGAGCTGTTTTTT	CSGGLGTGELFF
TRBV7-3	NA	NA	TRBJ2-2	TGTGCCAGCGGTAGCGTTAACACCGGGGAGCTGTTTTTT	CASGSVNTGELFF
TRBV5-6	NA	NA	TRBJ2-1	TGTGCCAGCAGCGTGGGACTGGAGTACAATGAGCAGTTCTTC	CASSVGLEYNEQFF